Listed here are 6 T cell receptor beta chains from one sample, sequenced in a study of shared clonotypes between healthy human individuals. Sequencing was performed with immunoSEQ multiplex PCR; in TCRdb, only in-frame clones are kept and a portion is missing. The data show more than 2,000,000 clones, with more than 80% seen just once and roughly 0.14% held by the top ten. Material for sequencing was naive CD4+ T cells sorted from blood. Noted subset: CD45RA+ positively selected. These receptors all stem from a man between 18 and 29 years old in good health.

The chain couples TRBV2 to TRBJ1-5, with TRBD1 identical over 7 bases. V dropped 7 bases and J dropped 3; count of bases not matched to a gene: 6. Germline CDR1 and CDR2: SNHLY and FYNNEI. This CDR3 region has 14 residues. CDR3 nucleotides: TGTGCCAGCACTGAGACAGGGCTCAATCAGCCCCAGCATTTT. Its protein product is CASTETGLNQPQHF.

The V call is TRBV5-4, the J call TRBJ1-2; 9 positions agree with TRBD1. The germline V gene encodes CDR1 SGHNT and CDR2 YYREEE (reference sequence). The CDR3 is 14 amino acids. Trimming cost V 4 bases and J 3 bases; bases outside gene matches: 4. As DNA, the CDR3 is TGTGCCAGCAGCGGGACAGGGAGGGACTATGGCTACACCTTC. Its protein product is CASSGTGRDYGYTF.

In regard to this clone: The junction departs from germline at one end; a sequencing error may be responsible. This chain links TRBV27 with TRBJ2-7, with 7 bases matching TRBD2. CDR3 length equals 14 residues. CDR1 MNHEY and CDR2 SMNVEV come from the germline V gene (reference sequence). CDR3 protein: CASSLSWGGFEQYF. As DNA, the CDR3 is TGTGCCAGCAGTCTATCCTGGGGAGGGTTCGAGCAGTACTTC.

The V gene is TRBV5-3, the J gene TRBJ2-7; tentatively, D is TRBD1 (6 bases). TRBV5-3 is an ORF, and what it does is uncertain. The ends were cut back, 6 bases at V and 4 bases at J, with 20 bases in the middle. This CDR3 has 15 residues. The CDR3 is CARISLRGIRYEQYF. CDR3 bases: TGTGCCAGAATCAGCCTCAGGGGCATTCGGTACGAGCAGTACTTC.

This clone showed up just once. V and J are TRBV5-4 and TRBJ1-5; 7 bases are shared with TRBD1. The CDR3 length is 17 residues. Trimming cost V 1 base and J 0 bases; bases outside gene matches: 7. Germline CDR1 SGHNT, CDR2 YYREEE (reference sequence). Here the CDR3 DNA reads TGTGCCAGCAGCTTGTTCCGGGACAGTTATAGCAATCAGCCCCAGCATTTT. Protein sequence: CASSLFRDSYSNQPQHF.

The chain recombines TRBV4-3 with TRBJ2-4, with D perhaps TRBD1 (5 bases). Germline-derived CDR1 and CDR2 are LGHNA and YSLEER. With 4 bases removed from V and 5 bases from J, the gap between germline ends came to 9 bases. The CDR3 contains 13 residues. The CDR3 region is CASSPGHENIQYF. DNA for the CDR3: TGCGCCAGCAGCCCAGGACACGAAAACATTCAGTACTTC.